The present entry profiles one T cell receptor beta chain with its context. Its specificity is unknown. With V trimmed by 5 bases and J by 2 bases, 7 bases remained unmatched. Germline V gene data show CDR1 as MNHEY and CDR2 as SMNVEV (reference sequence). The CDR3 spans 15 residues. These data belong to a study of OX40 agonist ivuxolimab in advanced cancers. Overall study: Partial responses occurred in Three dose-escalation patients, one with hepatocellular carcinoma and two with cutaneous melanoma. Study results and caveats: Average numbers of expanded clones were greater in CD8+ T cells than in CD4+.

Sequencing used immunoSEQ multiplex PCR; TCRdb keeps in-frame clones, though not all of them. The sample includes approximately 58,000 clones, 70% to 85% of them seen just once. The receptor comes from an adult with an advanced solid tumor such as melanoma, head and neck, liver or kidney cancer. This chain uses TRBV27 with TRBJ2-3, with TRBD1 identical over 7 bases. The source material was CD4+ or CD8+ T cells sorted from blood, sampled in a trial of the OX40 agonist ivuxolimab. The CDR3 DNA reads as TGTGCCAGCAGTGTTCAGGGGGAGCCCACAGATACGCAGTATTTT. This encodes CASSVQGEPTDTQYF.